The present T cell receptor (beta chain) was sequenced within a study of circulating CD8 cells and anti-PD-1 response in melanoma. Four subsets defined by PD-1 and/or TIGIT were sorted from live CD3+CD8+TCRalphabeta+ cells. This clonotype was recorded a few times. The germline gives CDR1 MDHEN, CDR2 SYDVKM. The CDR3 is made up of 16 amino acids. Deletions cut 3 bases from V and 3 bases from J, with 18 bases between. Using approximately 15 ng of total RNA, TCR libraries were made with the QIAseq Immune Repertoire TCR panel. A single record per CDR3 protein comes from TCRdb applying MiXCR to the reads. Counted here are 500 or so distinct CDR3 sequences, roughly a tenth occurring once; the ten biggest clones make up 52%.

The J gene is TRBJ2-7, the V gene TRBV28; tentatively, D is TRBD1 or TRBD2 (6 bases each). This TCR was recovered from a human donor with melanoma. This specimen was CD8+ T cells from PBMCs, taken at baseline or after one month of anti-PD-1 therapy (not recorded which). In nucleotides, the CDR3 is TGTGCCAGCAGTTTGTCGGGGGCCTCGGGGCTCTACGAGCAGTACTTC. It encodes CASSLSGASGLYEQYF.